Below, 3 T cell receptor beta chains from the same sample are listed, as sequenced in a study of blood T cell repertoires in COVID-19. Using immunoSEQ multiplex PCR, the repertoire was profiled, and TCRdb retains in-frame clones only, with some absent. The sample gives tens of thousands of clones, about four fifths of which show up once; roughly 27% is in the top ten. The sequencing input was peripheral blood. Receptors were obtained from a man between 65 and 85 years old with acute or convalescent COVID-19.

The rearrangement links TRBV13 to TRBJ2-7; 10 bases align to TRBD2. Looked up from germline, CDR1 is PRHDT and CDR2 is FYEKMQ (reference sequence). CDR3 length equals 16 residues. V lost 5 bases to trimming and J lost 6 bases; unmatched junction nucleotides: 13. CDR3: CASSTTLAGVDSEQYF. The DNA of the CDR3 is TGTGCCAGCAGCACCACCCTAGCGGGAGTAGACTCCGAGCAGTACTTC.

CDR3 sequence (DNA): TGCAGCGTTGAAGAGGGGACTTACACCTTC. Translation: CSVEEGTYTF. The chain is built from TRBV29-1 and TRBJ1-2; possibly TRBD1 for D (5 bases). There are 10 residues in the CDR3. Germline loops: CDR1 SQVTM, CDR2 ANQGSEA. V lost 0 bases and J lost 11, with 7 bases in between.

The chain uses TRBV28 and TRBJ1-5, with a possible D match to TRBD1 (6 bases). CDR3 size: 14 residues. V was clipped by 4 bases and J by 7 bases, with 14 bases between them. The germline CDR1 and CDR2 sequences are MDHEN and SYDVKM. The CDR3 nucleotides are TGTGCCAGCAGTTCCCTGACAGGCAGCCAGCCCCAGCATTTT. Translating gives CASSSLTGSQPQHF.